Included here is one T cell receptor (beta chain) sequence, with context. Germline V gives CDR1 SGHRS, CDR2 YFSETQ. The CDR3 runs 14 residues. Trimming took off 0 bases at V and 8 bases at J, with 14 bases between the two ends. This entry is derived from a study of T cell responses to AZD1222 COVID-19 vaccine. Sequenced by immunoSEQ multiplex PCR; TCRdb stores in-frame clones only, minus some. This table has roughly 200,000 clones, around nine tenths appearing once. Source: peripheral blood, taken on day 0 of AZD1222 vaccination. The sequence was obtained from an adult in good health. The genes are TRBV5-1 and TRBJ1-2, with D possibly matching TRBD1 (5 bases). CDR3 protein: CASSLAREVGGYTF. Written as DNA, the CDR3 is TGCGCCAGCAGCTTGGCCAGGGAGGTTGGGGGCTACACCTTC. The whole variable domain, remainder taken from reference TRBV5-1 and TRBJ1-2, is KAGVTQTPRYLIKTRGQQVTLSCSPISGHRSVSWYQQTPGQGLQFLFEYFSETQRNKGNFPGRFSGRQFSNSRSEMNVSTLELGDSALYLCASSLAREVGGYTFGSGTRLTVV.